The clone carrying this T cell receptor beta chain was detected many times. Antigen: not known. All of the donors were Caucasians in good health. V was shortened by 5 bases and J by 0 bases, with 16 bases between the two germline ends. Germline CDR1 is SEHNR and CDR2 is FQNEAQ (reference sequence). The CDR3 runs 16 residues. Template switching introduced a universal primer site, and the cDNA bore unique molecular identifiers. TCRdb re-derived calls from the 5' RACE reads in MiXCR, one entry per CDR3 protein. The sample consists of hundreds of thousands of distinct CDR3 sequences, over 5% of them appearing once. The sample comes from a study of identical twins. Overall study findings and caveats: Insertions were fewer in abundant cord blood beta clonotypes, whereas memory repertoires showed none of this pattern.

The V and J genes are TRBV7-9 and TRBJ1-1; D not resolved. This clonotype was obtained from a man between 18 and 29 years old in good health. Specimen: naive T cells sorted from blood. Written as DNA, the CDR3 is TGTGCCAGCAGCGGTTACGGAGCAAACCTGAACACTGAAGCTTTCTTT. Translating gives CASSGYGANLNTEAFF. Supplemented by reference TRBV7-9 and TRBJ1-1, the full variable domain reads DTGVSQNPRHKITKRGQNVTFRCDPISEHNRLYWYRQTLGQGPEFLTYFQNEAQLEKSRLLSDRFSAERPKGSFSTLEIQRTEQGDSAMYLCASSGYGANLNTEAFFGQGTRLTVV.